This TCR beta chain was recorded in a study of T cell responses to AZD1222 COVID-19 vaccine. Study-level information: Pooling of second doses given at about 4 or about 12 weeks was done. Whole-study findings and limits: Receipt of two AZD1222 doses was followed by a rise in Spike-specific TCR breadth and depth. Possibly, clonal diversity was underestimated; donors were largely white British and included more females.

Turning to this clone: Antigen specificity is unknown.

The CDR3 spans 13 residues. CDR1 and CDR2 (germline): LGHNA, YNFKEQ. Trimming left V 0 bases short and J 3 bases short, with 6 bases between. Sequencing was performed with immunoSEQ multiplex PCR; in TCRdb, only in-frame clones are kept and a portion is missing. Here the sample spans tens of thousands of clones, 75% to 85% being singletons. This chain joins TRBV4-2 and TRBJ2-7; D gene ambiguous. The sequencing here drew on peripheral blood, taken on day 0 of AZD1222 vaccination. This receptor was taken from an adult in good health. The CDR3 sequence is CASSQDRFYEQYF. The CDR3 coding sequence is TGTGCCAGCAGCCAAGACAGGTTCTACGAGCAGTACTTC.